The 25 T cell receptor beta chains below were found in one sample sequenced in a study of beta chain features in type 1 diabetes (dated by TCRdb to the late 2010s). The method behind the library was the immunoSEQ multiplex PCR assay. The entire amount of isolated RNA was reverse transcribed using the High Capacity cDNA Reverse Transcription Kit, so the sequenced TCRB transcripts were expressed ones. In its TCRdb copy, this immuneACCESS table keeps in-frame sequences only and misses some clones. Where compared with another copy, unresolved V genes explain less than half of these, and the others have no known cause. The sample table holds about 900,000 clones, of which under 20% were seen once. In total, the top ten clones hold about 0.025% of the sample. Sequenced input: naive CD4+ T cells from blood. The meaning of the sample's cell subset or site label: true naive CD4+ T cells. The receptors here all came from a woman between 18 and 29 years old in good health.

This clone has a handful of counts. Other DNA sequences from this sample encode an identical CDR3 as well. The chain uses TRBV7-2 and TRBJ1-1; no clear D. V lost 1 base and J 0 bases, leaving 6 bases between the germline ends. The CDR3 covers 14 residues. CDR1 and CDR2 from the germline V gene are SGHTA and FQGNSA. CDR3 bases: TGTGCCAGCAGCTTAGGCCCCTTGAACACTGAAGCTTTCTTT. As protein: CASSLGPLNTEAFF.

This clone was counted only a few times. In DNA form, the CDR3 reads TGTGCCAGCAGCTTAGCCCCCCAGGGGGCAGAGACCCAGTACTTC. This sequence encodes CASSLAPQGAETQYF. The chain is built from TRBV7-2 and TRBJ2-5, with 8 bases lining up with TRBD1. V was pared by 0 bases and J by 4 bases, with 4 bases of the junction left unmatched. This CDR3 region has 15 residues. Germline V gives CDR1 SGHTA, CDR2 FQGNSA.

This sequence joins TRBV4-1 and TRBJ2-3; D perhaps matches TRBD2 (6 bases). The CDR3 is 19 amino acids. CDR1 and CDR2 (germline): MGHRA, YSYEKL. V was trimmed by 2 bases and J by 6 bases, leaving 27 bases between them. The CDR3 DNA reads TGCGCCAGCAGCCAACTCGGGGCGAGGGCAGCGGGTTTGGGGGATACGCAGTATTTT. As protein: CASSQLGARAAGLGDTQYF.

The chain links TRBV28 to TRBJ2-5; 9 bases agree with TRBD2. The CDR3 sequence is 15 residues long. V lost 4 bases and J lost 2; bases outside the gene matches: 5. Germline CDR1 reads MDHEN; CDR2 reads SYDVKM. The CDR3 sequence is CASSSLTSGQETQYF. The CDR3 bases are TGTGCCAGCAGTTCCCTGACTAGCGGACAAGAGACCCAGTACTTC.

V and J are TRBV21-1 and TRBJ2-7; TRBD1, the table's D call, lacks a check against the DNA. TRBV21-1 is deemed a pseudogene. There are 16 residues in the CDR3. CDR3 in amino acids: CASRQAHRWGHYEQYF. Here the CDR3 DNA reads TGTGCCAGCAGACAAGCCCACAGGTGGGGACACTACGAGCAGTACTTC.

This clone was seen only a few times. This rearrangement joins TRBV28 to TRBJ1-5; 8 nucleotides match TRBD1. The CDR3 loop spans 14 amino acids. CDR1 and CDR2 (germline): MDHEN, SYDVKM. V was clipped by 7 bases and J by 5 bases; unmatched bases: 7. This chain's CDR3 is CASITGGFYQPQHF. In DNA, the CDR3 is TGTGCCAGCATCACAGGGGGGTTTTATCAGCCCCAGCATTTT.

This clone was seen a handful of times. The rearrangement links TRBV15 to TRBJ2-5, with a weak D call TRBD1 (5 bases). This CDR3 has 13 amino acids. V was shortened by 3 bases and J by 5 bases, with 10 bases between the two germline ends. Germline values: CDR1 LNHNV, CDR2 YYDKDF (reference sequence). The CDR3 region has the DNA TGTGCCACCAGCAGTAGGGGCTCGGAGACCCAGTACTTC. Residues: CATSSRGSETQYF.

The rearrangement links TRBV6-6 to TRBJ2-7; 7 bases match TRBD1. The J segment lost 2 bases and the V segment lost 10 bases, leaving 11 bases of the junction unmatched. CDR3 length: 14 amino acids. Germline CDR1 is MNHNY and CDR2 is SVGAGI (reference sequence). CDR3 in DNA: TGTGCCACCCAGGGACAGACCATCACCTACGAGCAGTACTTC. Its translation is CATQGQTITYEQYF.

There are a few counts of this clone. The V gene is TRBV20-1, the J gene TRBJ1-2; unclear D gene. Germline V lookup: CDR1 DFQATT, CDR2 SNEGSKA (reference sequence). The CDR3 runs 11 residues. Trimming took off 7 bases at V and 4 bases at J, with 10 bases between the two ends. The CDR3 loop reads CSVRLGYGYTF. The DNA of the CDR3 is TGCAGTGTACGTCTCGGCTATGGCTACACCTTC.

CDR3 amino acids: CASSQSWTSGIKNEQFF. The DNA of the CDR3 is TGCGCCAGCAGCCAGAGCTGGACTAGCGGGATCAAGAATGAGCAGTTCTTC. V gene TRBV4-3 combines with J gene TRBJ2-1; 12 nucleotides align to TRBD2. Per the germline V gene, CDR1 is LGHNA and CDR2 is YSLEER. V was pared by 3 bases and J by 7 bases, with 10 bases of the junction left unmatched. The CDR3 has 17 amino acids.

A note on this clone: Additional DNA sequences in this sample encode the identical CDR3. The chain is built from TRBV10-3 and TRBJ1-4; 8 nucleotides line up with TRBD1. The CDR3 loop spans 14 amino acids. Per the germline V gene, CDR1 is ENHRY and CDR2 is SYGVKD. The V segment lost 3 bases and the J segment 7 bases; nucleotides outside the gene matches: 4. The CDR3 coding sequence is TGTGCCATCAGTGATGACAGGGGTGGTGAAAAACTGTTTTTT. Translating it yields CAISDDRGGEKLFF.

The chain has TRBV19 and TRBJ1-5; TRBD1 might be the D (5 bases). The germline V gene encodes CDR1 LNHDA and CDR2 SQIVND (reference sequence). V lost 7 bases to trimming and J lost 3 bases, with 22 bases between them. CDR3 length: 17 amino acids. The CDR3 protein is CASTRTLAPGHNQPQHF. The CDR3, as DNA: TGTGCCAGTACCCGAACCCTCGCACCGGGGCACAATCAGCCCCAGCATTTT.

This chain connects TRBV5-1 to TRBJ2-7; perhaps TRBD1 as D (5 bases). CDR3 length: 15 residues. Germline V gives CDR1 SGHRS, CDR2 YFSETQ. The V end was cut by 0 bases, the J end by 2 bases, with 12 bases between. CDR3 sequence reads: CASSLGQSITYEQYF. The CDR3 DNA reads as TGCGCCAGCAGCTTGGGACAGTCTATCACCTACGAGCAGTACTTC.

This clone was seen more than once but under ten times. The CDR3 region is CASSSGLIAGGPSDEQYF. The CDR3 DNA reads as TGTGCCAGCAGCTCAGGATTAATAGCGGGAGGGCCTTCAGACGAGCAGTACTTC. V is TRBV7-9 and J is TRBJ2-7, with 11 nucleotides matching TRBD2. V was clipped by 4 bases and J by 5 bases; unmatched bases: 16. Germline V gene sequence: CDR1 SEHNR, CDR2 FQNEAQ (reference sequence). This CDR3 comprises 18 residues.

This rearrangement joins TRBV11-3 to TRBJ2-1; 8 bases match TRBD1. J gave up 8 bases and V 5 bases, and 8 bases lay outside the gene matches. This CDR3 is built from 14 residues. From germline, CDR1 is SGHNT and CDR2 YENEEA. CDR3: CASSKGQGVDEQFF. In DNA form, the CDR3 reads TGTGCCAGCAGCAAAGGACAGGGTGTTGATGAGCAGTTCTTC.

This sequence joins TRBV27 and TRBJ2-1; perhaps D is TRBD1 or TRBD2 (6 bases each). V lost 2 bases, J lost 4 bases, and 24 bases lay in between. The CDR3 consists of 19 residues. Per germline, CDR1 MNHEY and CDR2 SMNVEV (reference sequence). The CDR3 sequence is CASSLQKVGAGGRYNEQFF. CDR3 sequence (DNA): TGTGCCAGCAGTTTACAAAAGGTGGGGGCCGGGGGCCGTTACAATGAGCAGTTCTTC.

The genes are TRBV5-4 and TRBJ1-1, with 8 bases matching TRBD1. Looked up from germline, CDR1 is SGHNT and CDR2 is YYREEE (reference sequence). CDR3 length equals 17 residues. The trim removed 4 bases at V and 1 base at J, leaving 12 bases unmatched. The CDR3 nucleotides are TGTGCCAGCAGCCCATACAACATCGGACAGGGGAACACTGAAGCTTTCTTT. Translation: CASSPYNIGQGNTEAFF.

This chain links TRBV18 with TRBJ2-5; D is unresolved. The DNA end favors TRBJ2-7, so the J call may be wrong. The CDR3 spans 17 residues. Germline CDR1 reads KGHSH; CDR2 reads LQKENI. The CDR3, as DNA: TGTGCCAGCTCGCCCCGGCCTGAAGCCCTGACAACCTACGAGCAGTACTTC. This gives the protein CASSPRPEALTTYEQYF.

The chain carries TRBV28 and TRBJ2-1; possibly TRBD1 or TRBD2 for D (5 bases each). V gave up 5 bases and J gave up 4 bases, with 21 bases separating them. CDR1 and CDR2 from the germline V gene are MDHEN and SYDVKM. CDR3 length equals 17 residues. CDR3 bases: TGTGCCAGCAGTACCCCCTCAGGGAGTTTTTTATACAATGAGCAGTTCTTC. Amino acids: CASSTPSGSFLYNEQFF.

This chain links TRBV7-2 with TRBJ2-5; maybe TRBD2 (6 bases). Trimming pared 5 bases from V and 5 bases from J, leaving 15 bases between. Germline loops: CDR1 SGHTA, CDR2 FQGNSA. CDR3 size: 14 residues. The chain's CDR3 is CASSDRGMGETQYF. The CDR3 bases are TGTGCCAGCAGCGACCGGGGGATGGGGGAGACCCAGTACTTC.

The V call is TRBV14, the J call TRBJ2-1; 8 bases fit TRBD2. The V segment lost 1 base and the J segment 9 bases; nucleotides outside the gene matches: 8. The CDR3 is made up of 15 amino acids. The germline gives CDR1 SGHDN, CDR2 FVKESK. The CDR3 loop reads CASSQVTSGWGEQFF. The CDR3 bases are TGTGCCAGCAGCCAAGTTACTAGCGGTTGGGGTGAGCAGTTCTTC.

Only a few counts were recorded for this clone. The rearrangement joins TRBV6-6 to TRBJ2-7; 8 nucleotides line up with TRBD2. Looked up from germline, CDR1 is MNHNY and CDR2 is SVGAGI (reference sequence). There are 15 residues in the CDR3. The V gene end was trimmed by 7 bases and the J gene end by 3 bases; junction bases not matched to a gene: 11. The CDR3 DNA follows: TGTGCCAGCATCCCAGCGGGGGCTGATTTCTACGAGCAGTACTTC. This sequence encodes CASIPAGADFYEQYF.

The chain has TRBV15 and TRBJ1-5; possibly TRBD1 for D (6 bases). The CDR3 contains 15 residues. Germline V gene data show CDR1 as LNHNV and CDR2 as YYDKDF (reference sequence). The ends were cut back, 3 bases at V and 5 bases at J, with 14 bases in the middle. CDR3 amino acids: CATSRDYRADQPQHF. CDR3 DNA sequence: TGTGCCACCAGCAGGGACTACAGGGCGGATCAGCCCCAGCATTTT.

This clone has just a few counts. This chain uses TRBV4-2 with TRBJ2-1; TRBD2 aligns across 10 bases. The germline CDR1 and CDR2 sequences are LGHNA and YNFKEQ. The CDR3 loop spans 15 amino acids. V was clipped by 8 bases and J by 4 bases; unmatched bases: 8. CDR3 bases: TGTGCCAGCGCCGGCGGACTAGCGGAGTACAATGAGCAGTTCTTC. This codes for CASAGGLAEYNEQFF.

This clone was seen a few times. The chain employs TRBV4-2 and TRBJ2-3; weak D call: TRBD2 (5 bases). This CDR3 region has 17 residues. Trimming took 4 bases from V and 4 from J, leaving 21 bases between them. In germline, CDR1 is LGHNA, CDR2 YNFKEQ. The CDR3 here is CASSRKQGTGVADTQYF. In DNA, the CDR3 is TGTGCCAGCAGCCGGAAACAAGGCACCGGGGTAGCAGATACGCAGTATTTT.